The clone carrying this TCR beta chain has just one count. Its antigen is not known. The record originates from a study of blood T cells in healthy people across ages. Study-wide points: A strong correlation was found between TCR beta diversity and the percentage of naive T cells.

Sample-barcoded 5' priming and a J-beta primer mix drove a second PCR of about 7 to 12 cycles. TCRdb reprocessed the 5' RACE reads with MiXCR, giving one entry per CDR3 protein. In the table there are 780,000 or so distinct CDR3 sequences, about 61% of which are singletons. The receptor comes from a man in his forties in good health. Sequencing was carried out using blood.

The CDR3 DNA sequence: TGCAGTGCTAGGCCTTACAGGTCCACCGCCCACGAGCAGTACTTC. Translated, it gives CSARPYRSTAHEQYF. This chain uses TRBV20-1 with TRBJ2-7, with D possibly TRBD1 on 5 matching bases. Trimming removed 3 bases from V and 5 bases from J, with 20 bases in between. In germline, CDR1 is DFQATT, CDR2 SNEGSKA (reference sequence). The CDR3 totals 15 residues.